This passage covers 14 T cell receptor beta chains from one sample sequenced in a study of cytomegalovirus exposure and HLA in healthy donors. The PCR had 60 Vbeta and 13 Jbeta primers. The repertoire was sequenced with immunoSEQ multiplex PCR; TCRdb's copy has only in-frame clones and lacks some. Of 150,000 to 200,000 clones detected, around four fifths appear once; the ten largest clones hold around a tenth. Source material: PBMCs. Receptor source: a man younger than 30 in good health and CMV-seropositive.

This sequence joins TRBV28 and TRBJ1-1; 7 nucleotides align to TRBD1. This CDR3 is built from 11 residues. V dropped 8 bases and J dropped 6; count of bases not matched to a gene: 3. Germline lookup yields CDR1 MDHEN and CDR2 SYDVKM. CDR3 nucleotides: TGTGCCAGCTACAGGGGTCCTGAAGCTTTCTTT. Encoded protein: CASYRGPEAFF.

The J gene is TRBJ2-3, the V gene TRBV11-2; D is perhaps TRBD1 (5 bases). Per germline, CDR1 SGHAT and CDR2 FQNNGV. The CDR3 loop spans 16 amino acids. V was clipped by 6 bases and J by 0 bases, with 16 bases between them. In DNA form, the CDR3 reads TGTGCCAGCAGACTACGTGGGGCTAGTAGCACAGATACGCAGTATTTT. Its protein product is CASRLRGASSTDTQYF.

The genes are TRBV9 and TRBJ2-7; 9 bases align to TRBD1. With 2 bases clipped from V and 2 bases from J, the junction kept 8 bases outside the gene matches. The CDR3 runs 16 residues. Germline V gene data show CDR1 as SGDLS and CDR2 as YYNGEE. The CDR3 region is CASSVYSGTGTYEQYF. The CDR3, as DNA: TGTGCCAGCAGCGTTTATTCTGGGACAGGGACCTACGAGCAGTACTTC. The full variable domain, in which reference TRBV9 and TRBJ2-7 provide the parts outside the CDR3, is DSGVTQTPKHLITATGQRVTLRCSPRSGDLSVYWYQQSLDQGLQFLIQYYNGEERAKGNILERFSAQQFPDLHSELNLSSLELGDSALYFCASSVYSGTGTYEQYFGPGTRLTVT.

As regards this clone: Other DNA variants within this sample encode the same CDR3. V and J are TRBV5-6 and TRBJ1-1, with no clear D. The CDR3 covers 14 residues. V lost 0 bases and J lost 5, with 11 bases in between. CDR1 is SGHDT and CDR2 is YYEEEE in the germline V gene. In nucleotides, the CDR3 is TGTGCCAGCAGCTTGGGACCGGGTTCGACTGAAGCTTTCTTT. It codes for CASSLGPGSTEAFF. Drawing the rest from reference TRBV5-6 and TRBJ1-1, the complete variable domain is DAGVTQSPTHLIKTRGQQVTLRCSPKSGHDTVSWYQQALGQGPQFIFQYYEEEERQRGNFPDRFSGHQFPNYSSELNVNALLLGDSALYLCASSLGPGSTEAFFGQGTRLTVV.

The chain employs TRBV10-2 and TRBJ2-7; 9 positions match TRBD2. Germline V gives CDR1 WSHSY, CDR2 SAAADI. The V segment lost 0 bases and the J segment 6 bases; nucleotides outside the gene matches: 12. The CDR3 loop spans 17 amino acids. The CDR3 nucleotides are TGCGCCAGCAGTGAGTCCTGGGTGGTAGCGGGAGACCTCGAGCAGTACTTC. Protein product: CASSESWVVAGDLEQYF.

CDR3 sequence reads: CASSMAGAVYGYTF. CDR3 nucleotide sequence: TGTGCCAGTAGTATGGCGGGAGCTGTCTATGGCTACACCTTC. J is TRBJ1-2 and V is TRBV19; D is undetermined. Germline V CDR1 and CDR2: LNHDA, SQIVND (reference sequence). Trimming took off 3 bases at V and 4 bases at J, with 12 bases between the two ends. The CDR3 is made up of 14 amino acids.

The genes are TRBV6-5 and TRBJ1-5; the match to TRBD1 covers 12 bases. This CDR3 contains 14 residues. Germline CDR1 MNHEY, CDR2 SVGAGI. V was clipped by 6 bases and J by 7 bases; unmatched bases: 4. The CDR3 DNA is TGTGCCAGCAGCCCGGGACAGGGGGCACAGCCCCAGCATTTT. This gives the protein CASSPGQGAQPQHF.

This rearrangement joins TRBV4-2 to TRBJ2-3; 8 bases line up with TRBD1. Germline trimming cut 0 bases from V and 0 bases from J; bases unmatched to any gene: 14. The germline CDR1 and CDR2 sequences are LGHNA and YNFKEQ. The CDR3 loop spans 20 amino acids. The CDR3 DNA is TGTGCCAGCAGCCAAGATTGGGTAGGAGACAGGGGACTCAGCACAGATACGCAGTATTTT. Encoded protein: CASSQDWVGDRGLSTDTQYF.

The CDR3 spells CASSPRKGVGQPQHF. Written as DNA, the CDR3 is TGTGCCAGCTCACCACGAAAAGGGGTTGGTCAGCCCCAGCATTTT. The rearrangement uses TRBV18 and TRBJ1-5; maybe TRBD1 (5 bases). The CDR3 is made up of 15 amino acids. Trimming removed 1 base at V and 6 bases at J, with 13 bases between. Looked up from germline, CDR1 is KGHSH and CDR2 is LQKENI.

The chain is built from TRBV19 and TRBJ2-7; a possible D gene is TRBD2 (6 bases). The CDR3 totals 15 residues. Trimming removed 3 bases at V and 2 bases at J, with 14 bases between. CDR1 is LNHDA, CDR2 SQIVND, per germline (reference sequence). CDR3 coding DNA: TGTGCCAGTAGTATTCTAGGAGGGCTACCCTACGAGCAGTACTTC. The encoded protein is CASSILGGLPYEQYF. The variable domain in full, completed from reference TRBV19 and TRBJ2-7, reads DGGITQSPKYLFRKEGQNVTLSCEQNLNHDAMYWYRQDPGQGLRLIYYSQIVNDFQKGDIAEGYSVSREKKESFPLTVTSAQKNPTAFYLCASSILGGLPYEQYFGPGTRLTVT.

In the case of this clone: This same CDR3 is encoded by further DNA sequences in the sample. The rearrangement joins TRBV5-1 to TRBJ2-7; TRBD2 matches 10 bases. CDR1 is SGHRS and CDR2 is YFSETQ in the germline V gene. The CDR3 sequence is 15 residues long. V lost 0 bases and J lost 2; bases outside the gene matches: 2. CDR3 loop: CASSLELAGTYEQYF. The CDR3 bases are TGCGCCAGCAGCTTGGAACTAGCGGGAACCTACGAGCAGTACTTC.

The CDR3 nucleotides read TGTGCCTGGAGCGGGACAGGGGCGCGATGGGCCAACGTCCTGACTTTC. This encodes CAWSGTGARWANVLTF. The chain joins TRBV30 to TRBJ2-6; 10 bases line up with TRBD1. The CDR3 extends over 16 amino acids. Per germline, CDR1 GTSNPN and CDR2 SVGIG (reference sequence). V gave up 3 bases and J gave up 5 bases; unmatched junction bases: 7.

The chain is built from TRBV20-1 and TRBJ2-3; D is possibly TRBD1 (6 bases). V was trimmed by 5 bases and J by 7 bases, leaving 10 bases between them. CDR1 DFQATT and CDR2 SNEGSKA come from the germline V gene (reference sequence). This CDR3 is built from 11 residues. CDR3 in DNA: TGCAGTGCTGAGGGGGACAATACGCAGTATTTT. This translates into CSAEGDNTQYF.

The chain combines TRBV29-1 with TRBJ2-7, with D possibly TRBD2 on 6 matching bases. V dropped 1 base and J dropped 1 base, with 11 bases sitting between them. This CDR3 comprises 14 residues. Germline V gene lookup returns CDR1 SQVTM and CDR2 ANQGSEA. The CDR3 region has the DNA TGCAGCGTTGAAGTAGCGGACGGTTCCTACGAGCAGTACTTC. This sequence encodes CSVEVADGSYEQYF.